This is a list of T cell receptor beta chains from one sample in a study of blood T cell repertoires in COVID-19. Sequencing was performed with immunoSEQ multiplex PCR; in TCRdb, only in-frame clones are kept and a portion is missing. The repertoire includes roughly 77,000 clones, over 85% of them detected once, and approximately 4.5% sits in the top ten. The sequencing input was peripheral blood. The receptor source for this set is a man aged 45-65 years with active COVID-19. Each CDR3 is given with its conserved first and last residue. A D gene is named only where the DNA matches it firmly. Clone size is given for some rows only: seen once, a few or many times, or a class if the clone is expanded.

J gene | V gene | D gene | clone size | CDR3 DNA | CDR3 protein
TRBJ2-7 | TRBV14 | TRBD1 | once | TGTGCCAGCAGCCAAGTCCCGGGACAGGGGTACGAGCAGTACTTC | CASSQVPGQGYEQYF
TRBJ1-6 | TRBV7-8 | TRBD1 | NA | TGTGCCAGCAGTTTACGCGGGGACAGGGGGCACGAACCCCTCCACTTT | CASSLRGDRGHEPLHF
TRBJ2-1 | TRBV15 | TRBD2 | NA | TGTGCCACCAGCAGAGAGCCGGGACTAGCGAGGTACAATGAGCAGTTCTTC | CATSREPGLARYNEQFF
TRBJ2-1 | TRBV3-1/TRBV3-2 | NA | NA | TGTGCCAGCAGCCAAGCGGGTTCCTACAATGAGCAGTTCTTC | CASSQAGSYNEQFF
TRBJ2-7 | TRBV5-1 | NA | NA | TGCGCCAGCAGCTCCCCAGGGGTGGGGGAGCAGTACTTC | CASSSPGVGEQYF
TRBJ2-7 | TRBV5-1 | TRBD1 | NA | TGCGCCAGCTCACAGGGGGCGGACTACGAGCAGTACTTC | CASSQGADYEQYF
TRBJ1-5 | TRBV30 | NA | NA | TGTGCCTGGAACAGGGATAATCAGCCCCAGCATTTT | CAWNRDNQPQHF
TRBJ1-5 | TRBV27 | NA | NA | TGTGCCAGCAGGACATTCGGGGGTAGCAATCAGCCCCAGCATTTT | CASRTFGGSNQPQHF
TRBJ1-1 | TRBV5-1 | TRBD1 | few | TGCGCCAGCCGCGACAGGGGAAACAGAAACACTGAAGCTTTCTTT | CASRDRGNRNTEAFF
TRBJ2-7 | TRBV2 | TRBD1 | NA | TGTGCCAGCAGCTCGGGACAGACTCTCATTTCCTACGAGCAGTACTTC | CASSSGQTLISYEQYF
TRBJ2-7 | TRBV4-1 | TRBD2 | NA | TGCGCCAGCAGCCAAGGGCGACTAGCGGGAGGGATCTCCAACGAGCAGTACTTC | CASSQGRLAGGISNEQYF
TRBJ1-5 | TRBV12-5 | NA | NA | TGTGCTAGTGGTTTGGTACTGGGGCGGGGGCTTCAGCCCCAGCATTTT | CASGLVLGRGLQPQHF
TRBJ2-5 | TRBV24-1 | NA | NA | TGTGCCACCAGTGATTTTAGGGGCGGAGAGACCCAGTACTTC | CATSDFRGGETQYF
TRBJ2-5 | TRBV7-2 | TRBD2 | NA | TGTGCCAGCAGCTCCCGGACTAGCGGGGAGACCCAGTACTTC | CASSSRTSGETQYF
TRBJ2-2 | TRBV19 | NA | NA | TGTGCCAGTAGTACAGGACATACGAACACCGGGGAGCTGTTTTTT | CASSTGHTNTGELFF
TRBJ2-3 | TRBV4-1 | TRBD2 | NA | TGCGCCAGCAGCCAAGTCGGACTAGGACAAGATACGCAGTATTTT | CASSQVGLGQDTQYF
TRBJ1-3 | TRBV6-6 | NA | NA | TGTGCCAGCAGTTACTACACGAGCGCGAGAGGAAACACCATATATTTT | CASSYYTSARGNTIYF
TRBJ2-5 | TRBV11-3 | NA | NA | TGTGCCAGCAGCTTAGGTAAAACAGATAAAGAGACCCAGTACTTC | CASSLGKTDKETQYF
TRBJ1-6 | TRBV11-2 | NA | NA | TGTGCCAGCAGCTTTTCAGATTCACCCCTCCACTTT | CASSFSDSPLHF
TRBJ2-7 | TRBV2 | NA | NA | TGTGCCGTCAATAGCCCCATTCTAAACGAGCAGTACTTC | CAVNSPILNEQYF
TRBJ2-6 | TRBV18 | TRBD2 | NA | TGTGCCAGCTCACCGTTCTCCCTAGCGGCTAGTGGGAGCTCTGGGGCCAACGTCCTGACTTTC | CASSPFSLAASGSSGANVLTF
TRBJ2-4 | TRBV6-1 | TRBD2 | once | TGTGCCAGCAGTGAAACCCACCAGGGCGGGAGGACGGTTTACTTC | CASSETHQGGRTVYF
TRBJ1-1 | TRBV2 | NA | NA | TGTGCCAGCACCGCCGGAGAGGGCACTGAAGCTTTCTTT | CASTAGEGTEAFF
TRBJ2-2 | TRBV6-5 | NA | few | TGTGCCAGCAGTTACTGGGCGTCCACCGGGGAGCTGTTTTTT | CASSYWASTGELFF
TRBJ2-5 | TRBV4-3 | NA | NA | TGCGCCAGCAGCCAAATGGGACATTTTAAAGAGACCCAGTACTTC | CASSQMGHFKETQYF
TRBJ1-2 | TRBV28 | NA | NA | TGTGCCAGCAGGAGGTCTTTCTATGGCTACACCTTC | CASRRSFYGYTF
TRBJ1-1 | TRBV25-1 | NA | NA | TGTGCCAGCACCGAACAGGTGAACACTGAAGCTTTCTTT | CASTEQVNTEAFF
TRBJ2-1 | TRBV24-1 | TRBD1 | once | TGTGCCACCAGTGGCATAGGTCAGGGGGACAATGAGCAGTTCTTC | CATSGIGQGDNEQFF
TRBJ1-1 | TRBV12-3/TRBV12-4 | NA | NA | TGTGCCAGCAGCCCTTCGTCGGGAACTGAAGCTTTCTTT | CASSPSSGTEAFF
TRBJ1-2 | TRBV10-3 | NA | NA | TGTGCCATCAGTGAGTCACAGGGTGGCTATGGCTACACCTTC | CAISESQGGYGYTF
TRBJ1-1 | TRBV12-3/TRBV12-4 | NA | NA | TGTGCCAGCAGCCTCACGGGGAACACTGAAGCTTTCTTT | CASSLTGNTEAFF
TRBJ2-7 | TRBV5-1 | NA | NA | TGCGCCAGCAGCTTAGAGAGCAGGGGACCCTACGAGCAGTACTTC | CASSLESRGPYEQYF
TRBJ2-1 | TRBV7-7 | NA | NA | TGTGCCAGCAGCTTACACCCCGGGTCTGCCTACAATGAGCAGTTCTTC | CASSLHPGSAYNEQFF
TRBJ2-1 | TRBV7-2 | NA | NA | TGTGCCAGCAGCCTCGGAACTACGGGTGAGCAGTTCTTC | CASSLGTTGEQFF
TRBJ2-5 | TRBV2 | NA | once | TGTGCCAGCAGCAAGGACAGTACGAAACAAGAGACCCAGTACTTC | CASSKDSTKQETQYF
TRBJ1-6 | TRBV19 | TRBD1 | NA | TGTGCCAGTAGTACCCAGACAGGGACCTATAATTCACCCCTCCACTTT | CASSTQTGTYNSPLHF
TRBJ2-1 | TRBV4-2 | NA | NA | TGTGCCAGCAGCCAAGATCTAGCACTCTACAATGAGCAGTTCTTC | CASSQDLALYNEQFF